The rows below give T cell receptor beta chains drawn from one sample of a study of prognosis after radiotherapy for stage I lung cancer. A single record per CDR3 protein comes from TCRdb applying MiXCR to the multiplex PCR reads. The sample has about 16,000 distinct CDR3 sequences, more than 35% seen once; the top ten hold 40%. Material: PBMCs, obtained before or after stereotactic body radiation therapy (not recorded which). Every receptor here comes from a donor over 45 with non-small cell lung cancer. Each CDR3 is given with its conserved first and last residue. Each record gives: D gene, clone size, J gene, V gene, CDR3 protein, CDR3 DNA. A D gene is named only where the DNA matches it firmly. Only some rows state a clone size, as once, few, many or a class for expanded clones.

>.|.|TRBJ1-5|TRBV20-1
CSARDLRGTSPPDHPHHF
TGCAGTGCTAGAGATCTTAGGGGGACTTCCCCCCCGGATCATCCCCATCATTTT
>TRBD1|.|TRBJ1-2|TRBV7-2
CASSLSSGGGQKNYGYTF
TGTGCCAGCAGCTTGAGCTCAGGGGGGGGACAGAAGAACTATGGCTACACCTTC
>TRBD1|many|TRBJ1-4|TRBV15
CATSRRQGRMANEKLFF
TGTGCCACCAGCAGGAGACAGGGGAGGATGGCTAATGAAAAACTGTTTTTT
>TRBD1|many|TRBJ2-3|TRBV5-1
CASSLAPPGTGGADTQYF
TGCGCCAGCAGCTTGGCCCCGCCGGGGACAGGGGGCGCGGATACGCAGTATTTT
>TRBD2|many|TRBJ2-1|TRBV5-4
CASSLVTSGGANEQFF
TGTGCCAGCAGCTTGGTGACTAGCGGGGGGGCCAATGAGCAGTTCTTC
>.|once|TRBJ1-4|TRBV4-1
CASSQDGTQREKLFF
TGCGCCAGCAGCCAAGATGGGACCCAAAGGGAAAAACTGTTTTTT
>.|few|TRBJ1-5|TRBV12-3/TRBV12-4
CASSFQYQPQHF
TGTGCCAGCAGTTTTCAATATCAGCCCCAGCATTTT
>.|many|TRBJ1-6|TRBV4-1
CASSARGTGSYNSPLHF
TGCGCCAGCAGTGCCAGGGGCACCGGCTCCTATAATTCACCCCTCCACTTT
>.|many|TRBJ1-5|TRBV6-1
CASRDSRNQPQHF
TGTGCCAGCAGGGACAGTCGGAATCAGCCCCAGCATTTT
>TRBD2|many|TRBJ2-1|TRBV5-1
CASSLEGRGGLSMGQFF
TGCGCCAGCAGCTTGGAGGGGCGGGGGGGCCTAAGTATGGGGCAGTTCTTC
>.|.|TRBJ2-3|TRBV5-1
CASSLEQLARADTQYF
TGCGCCAGCAGCTTGGAACAACTAGCAAGGGCAGATACGCAGTATTTT
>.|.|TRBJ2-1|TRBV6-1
CASSTWTDPYNEQFF
TGTGCCAGCAGCACCTGGACAGACCCCTACAATGAGCAGTTCTTC
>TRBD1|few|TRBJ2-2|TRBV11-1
CASSRLPYRGITGELFF
TGTGCCAGCAGCCGCCTCCCGTACAGGGGGATCACCGGGGAGCTGTTTTTT
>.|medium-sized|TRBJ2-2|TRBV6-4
CASSGRKSNTGELFF
TGTGCCAGCAGTGGGCGGAAGTCGAACACCGGGGAGCTGTTTTTT
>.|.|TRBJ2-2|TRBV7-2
CASSPGSCTGELFF
TGTGCCAGCAGCCCCGGGTCGTGCACCGGGGAGCTGTTTTTT
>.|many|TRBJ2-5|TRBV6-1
CAARGGAAETQYF
TGTGCCGCTCGCGGCGGGGCAGCGGAGACCCAGTACTTC
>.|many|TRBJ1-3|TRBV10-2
CASSEQGTGNTIYF
TGCGCCAGCAGTGAACAGGGAACTGGAAACACCATATATTTT
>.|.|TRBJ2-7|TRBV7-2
CASRGSTGGNEQYF
TGTGCCAGCAGAGGATCAACGGGGGGCAACGAGCAGTACTTC
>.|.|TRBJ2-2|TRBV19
CASSRRGIPGYTGELFF
TGTGCCAGTAGTCGAAGGGGGATCCCGGGATACACCGGGGAGCTGTTTTTT
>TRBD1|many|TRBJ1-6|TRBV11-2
CASRRGTDGSPLHF
TGTGCCAGCAGACGCGGGACAGACGGTTCACCCCTCCACTTT
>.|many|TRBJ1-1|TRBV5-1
CASSFTGHLEAFF
TGCGCCAGCAGCTTTACAGGGCACCTTGAAGCTTTCTTT
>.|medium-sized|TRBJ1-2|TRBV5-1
CASSLGGYGYTF
TGCGCCAGCAGCCTCGGGGGGTATGGCTACACCTTC
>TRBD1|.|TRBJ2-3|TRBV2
CVSSGQAATDTQYF
TGTGTCAGCAGTGGACAGGCAGCCACAGATACGCAGTATTTT
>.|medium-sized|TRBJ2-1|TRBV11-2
CASSLAASSYNEQFF
TGTGCCAGCAGCTTAGCGGCTAGCTCCTACAATGAGCAGTTCTTC
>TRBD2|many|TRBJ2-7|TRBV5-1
CASSFGGSYEQYF
TGTGCCAGCAGCTTCGGGGGGTCCTACGAGCAGTACTTC
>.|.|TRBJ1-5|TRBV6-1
CAIRGPTSRQPQHF
TGTGCCATCAGAGGACCGACTTCACGGCAGCCCCAGCATTTT
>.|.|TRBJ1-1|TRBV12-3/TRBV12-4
CASSLAQTAEAFF
TGTGCCAGCAGTTTAGCGCAAACAGCTGAAGCTTTCTTT
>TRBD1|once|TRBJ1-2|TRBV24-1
CATGDRASHYGYTF
TGTGCCACCGGGGACAGGGCCTCTCACTATGGCTACACCTTC
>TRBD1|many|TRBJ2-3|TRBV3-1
CASSRHGTASTDTQYF
TGTGCCAGCAGCCGGCATGGGACAGCTAGCACAGATACGCAGTATTTT
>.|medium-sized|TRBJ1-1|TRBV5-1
CASSLSKQASEAFF
TGCGCCAGCAGCTTGTCAAAACAGGCCAGTGAAGCTTTCTTT
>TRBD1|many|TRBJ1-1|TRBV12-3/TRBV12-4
CASSLTGGFTTEAFF
TGTGCCAGCAGTTTAACAGGGGGCTTTACGACTGAAGCTTTCTTT
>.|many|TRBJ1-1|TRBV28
CASREQNTEAFF
TGTGCCAGCAGGGAGCAAAACACTGAAGCTTTCTTT
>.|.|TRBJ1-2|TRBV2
CDSSDIGPVYGYTF
TGTGACAGCAGTGATATAGGTCCAGTCTATGGCTACACCTTC
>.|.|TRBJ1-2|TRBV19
CASRRGSKLDYTF
TGTGCCAGCCGGAGGGGGTCGAAGTTGGACTACACCTTC
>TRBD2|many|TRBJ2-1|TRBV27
CASRPGLAGGLNNEQFF
TGTGCCAGCAGGCCGGGACTAGCGGGGGGGCTCAACAATGAGCAGTTCTTC
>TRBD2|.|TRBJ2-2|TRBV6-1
CASSVVCSGCTGELFF
TGTGCCAGCAGTGTAGTTTGTAGCGGGTGCACCGGGGAGCTGTTTTTT
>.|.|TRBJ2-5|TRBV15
CATSRDNQETQYF
TGTGCCACCAGCAGAGACAACCAAGAGACCCAGTACTTC
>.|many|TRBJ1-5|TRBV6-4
CASSSRAEPQHF
TGTGCCAGCAGTAGCCGGGCTGAGCCCCAGCATTTT
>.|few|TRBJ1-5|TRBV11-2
CASRSPRVNQPQHF
TGTGCCAGCAGGTCCCCCCGGGTCAATCAGCCCCAGCATTTT
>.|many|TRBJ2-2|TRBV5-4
CASSLVESGELFF
TGTGCCAGCAGCTTGGTCGAGAGCGGGGAGCTGTTTTTT
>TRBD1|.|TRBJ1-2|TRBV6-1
CASARDSDNYVYTF
TGTGCCAGCGCGAGGGACAGTGATAACTATGTCTACACCTTC
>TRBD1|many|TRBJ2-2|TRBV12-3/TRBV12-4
CASRLQGAYTGELFF
TGTGCCAGCAGACTACAGGGGGCCTACACCGGGGAGCTGTTTTTT
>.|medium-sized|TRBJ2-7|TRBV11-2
CASSPGLDYEQYF
TGTGCCAGCAGCCCCGGACTGGACTACGAGCAGTACTTC
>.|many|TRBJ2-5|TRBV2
CASGSGETQYF
TGTGCCAGCGGAAGTGGGGAGACCCAGTACTTC
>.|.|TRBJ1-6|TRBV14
CASSRGGSSPLHF
TGTGCCAGCAGCCGGGGTGGGAGTTCACCCCTCCACTTT
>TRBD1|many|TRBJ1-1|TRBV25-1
CASSEYQTGGYTEAFF
TGTGCCAGCAGTGAATATCAGACAGGGGGATACACTGAAGCTTTCTTT
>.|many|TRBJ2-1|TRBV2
CASSLTPNGYNEQFF
TGTGCCAGCAGCTTGACCCCGAATGGTTACAATGAGCAGTTCTTC
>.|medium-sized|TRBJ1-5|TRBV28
CASSGGDQPQHF
TGTGCCAGCAGCGGCGGGGATCAGCCCCAGCATTTT
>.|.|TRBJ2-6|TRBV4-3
CASSGLPLSGANVLTF
TGCGCCAGCAGCGGCCTCCCGCTCTCTGGGGCCAACGTCCTGACTTTC
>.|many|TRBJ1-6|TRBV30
CAWKGGNHSPLHF
TGTGCCTGGAAGGGGGGCAATCATTCACCCCTCCACTTT
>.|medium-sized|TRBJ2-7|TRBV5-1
CASSLEGPYEQYF
TGCGCCAGCAGCTTGGAAGGTCCCTACGAGCAGTACTTC
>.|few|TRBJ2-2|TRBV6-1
CASSLNGAGELFF
TGTGCCAGCAGCCTTAATGGCGCCGGGGAGCTGTTTTTT
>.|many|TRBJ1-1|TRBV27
CASSLSGAYTEAFF
TGTGCCAGCAGTTTAAGTGGGGCATACACTGAAGCTTTCTTT
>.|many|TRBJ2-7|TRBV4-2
CASSREGSYEQYF
TGTGCCAGCAGCCGAGAAGGTTCCTACGAGCAGTACTTC
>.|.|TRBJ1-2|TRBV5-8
CASSLGSNYGHTF
TGTGCCAGCAGCTTGGGGAGTAACTATGGCCACACCTTC
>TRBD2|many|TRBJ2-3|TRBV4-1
CASSQGVSGGAADTQYF
TGCGCCAGCAGCCAAGGAGTTTCGGGGGGGGCAGCAGATACGCAGTATTTT
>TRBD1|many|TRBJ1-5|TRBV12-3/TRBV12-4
CASSVQGAGAGQPQHF
TGTGCCAGCAGCGTACAGGGGGCAGGGGCGGGTCAGCCCCAGCATTTT
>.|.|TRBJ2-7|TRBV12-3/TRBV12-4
CASSLSEGMREQYF
TGTGCCAGCAGTTTAAGCGAGGGGATGAGGGAGCAGTACTTC
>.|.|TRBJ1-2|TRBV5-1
CASSLLQNYGYTF
TGCGCCAGCAGCTTGTTACAGAACTATGGCTACACCTTC